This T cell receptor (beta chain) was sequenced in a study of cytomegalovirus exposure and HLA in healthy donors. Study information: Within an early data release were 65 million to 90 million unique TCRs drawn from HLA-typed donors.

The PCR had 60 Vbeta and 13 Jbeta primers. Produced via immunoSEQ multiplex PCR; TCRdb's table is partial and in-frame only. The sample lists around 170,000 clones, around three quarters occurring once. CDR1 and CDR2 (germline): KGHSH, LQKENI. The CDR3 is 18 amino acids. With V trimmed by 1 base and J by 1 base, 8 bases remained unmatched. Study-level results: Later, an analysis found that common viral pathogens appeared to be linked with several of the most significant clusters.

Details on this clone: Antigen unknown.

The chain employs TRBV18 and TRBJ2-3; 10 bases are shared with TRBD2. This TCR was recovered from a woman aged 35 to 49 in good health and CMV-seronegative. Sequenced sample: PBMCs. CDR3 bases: TGTGCCAGCTCACCACTATCTCCTAGCGGGGGAGGCACAGATACGCAGTATTTT. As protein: CASSPLSPSGGGTDTQYF.